A selection of T cell receptor beta chains follows, all from one sample in a study of blood T cell repertoires in COVID-19. This table comes from immunoSEQ multiplex PCR, and its TCRdb copy is limited to in-frame clones, with some not included. The sample includes 130,000 to 150,000 clones, 85% to 90% of them seen just once. The sample taken for sequencing was peripheral blood. All receptors come from a man aged 45-65 years who had recovered from COVID-19. Both conserved end residues are part of each CDR3. A D gene is named only where the DNA matches it firmly. Rows give clone size only sometimes, using once, few, many, or a class for an expanded clone.

v_call: TRBV7-8
d_call: TRBD2
j_call: TRBJ2-2
clone_size: -
cdr3_nt: TGTGCCAGCAGCTACCAAGCGGGGGGAAACACCGGGGAGCTGTTTTTT
cdr3_aa: CASSYQAGGNTGELFF

v_call: TRBV27
d_call: TRBD1
j_call: TRBJ1-1
clone_size: -
cdr3_nt: TGTGCCAGCAGCCAGACAGGGATGAACACTGAAGCTTTCTTT
cdr3_aa: CASSQTGMNTEAFF

v_call: TRBV18
d_call: TRBD1
j_call: TRBJ1-2
clone_size: -
cdr3_nt: TGTGCCAGCTCACCTAACAGGGGAAACTATGGCTACACCTTC
cdr3_aa: CASSPNRGNYGYTF

v_call: TRBV6-5
d_call: -
j_call: TRBJ2-1
clone_size: -
cdr3_nt: TGTGCCAGCCGCCTGCGCAATGAGCAGTTCTTC
cdr3_aa: CASRLRNEQFF

v_call: TRBV5-8
d_call: -
j_call: TRBJ1-3
clone_size: -
cdr3_nt: TGTGCCAGCAGCCCCACAAGATCTGGAAACACCATATATTTT
cdr3_aa: CASSPTRSGNTIYF

v_call: TRBV19
d_call: TRBD1
j_call: TRBJ1-1
clone_size: -
cdr3_nt: TGTGCCAGTAGTATTGAGGGGGCCTTCGGTGAAGCTTTCTTT
cdr3_aa: CASSIEGAFGEAFF

v_call: TRBV6-1
d_call: -
j_call: TRBJ1-4
clone_size: once
cdr3_nt: TGTGCCAGCAGTGAATCGGTTGGAGGGACTGCAACTAATGAAAAACTGTTTTTT
cdr3_aa: CASSESVGGTATNEKLFF

v_call: TRBV4-3
d_call: -
j_call: TRBJ2-1
clone_size: -
cdr3_nt: TGCGCCAGCAGCCAAGATGAGGATAGCGGACTCTACAATGAGCAGTTCTTC
cdr3_aa: CASSQDEDSGLYNEQFF

v_call: TRBV30
d_call: -
j_call: TRBJ1-4
clone_size: -
cdr3_nt: TGTGCCTGGAGTGGTTGGACATACAATGAAAAACTGTTTTTT
cdr3_aa: CAWSGWTYNEKLFF

v_call: TRBV5-1
d_call: -
j_call: TRBJ2-3
clone_size: -
cdr3_nt: TGCGCCAGCAGCTTGGGCCAGGGGTCAATGGATACGCAGTATTTT
cdr3_aa: CASSLGQGSMDTQYF